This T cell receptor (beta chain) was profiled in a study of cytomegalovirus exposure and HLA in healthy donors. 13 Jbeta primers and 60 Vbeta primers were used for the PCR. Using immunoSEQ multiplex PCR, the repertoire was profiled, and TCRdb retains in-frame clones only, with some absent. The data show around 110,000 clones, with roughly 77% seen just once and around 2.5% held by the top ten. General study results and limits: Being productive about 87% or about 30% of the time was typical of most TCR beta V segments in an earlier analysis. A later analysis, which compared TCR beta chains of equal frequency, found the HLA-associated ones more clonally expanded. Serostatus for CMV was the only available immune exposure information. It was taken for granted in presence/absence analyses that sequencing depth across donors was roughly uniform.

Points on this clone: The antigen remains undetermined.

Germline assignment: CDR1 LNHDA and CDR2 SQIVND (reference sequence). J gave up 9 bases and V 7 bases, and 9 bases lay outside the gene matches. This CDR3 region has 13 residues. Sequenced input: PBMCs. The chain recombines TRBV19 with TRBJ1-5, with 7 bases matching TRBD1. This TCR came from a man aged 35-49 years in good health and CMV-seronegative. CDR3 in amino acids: CASTPTGSRPQHF. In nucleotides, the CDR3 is TGTGCCAGTACCCCGACAGGGTCTCGGCCCCAGCATTTT. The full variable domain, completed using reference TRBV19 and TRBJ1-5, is DGGITQSPKYLFRKEGQNVTLSCEQNLNHDAMYWYRQDPGQGLRLIYYSQIVNDFQKGDIAEGYSVSREKKESFPLTVTSAQKNPTAFYLCASTPTGSRPQHFGDGTRLSIL.